A selection of T cell receptor beta chains follows, all from one sample in a study of T cell responses to AZD1222 COVID-19 vaccine. Only in-frame clones appear in the TCRdb table, and some are missing; sequencing was by immunoSEQ multiplex PCR. This sample has under 120,000 clones, with roughly nine tenths found just once. The sequences come from peripheral blood, collected on day 0 of AZD1222 vaccination. The source is an adult in good health. The CDR3 runs from the conserved cysteine through the conserved F or W. The D gene is left open where the match is weak. Clone size, where shown, is once, few, many, or a class for clones that have expanded.

size: .
D: .
V: TRBV4-2
length: 15
J: TRBJ1-6
DNA: TGTGCCAGCAGCCAATCCATAGGGGCAGATTCACCCCTCCACTTT
CDR3: CASSQSIGADSPLHF

size: .
D: .
V: TRBV14
length: 14
J: TRBJ1-1
DNA: TGTGCCAGCAGCCAAGGACTGGGAGGCACTGAAGCTTTCTTT
CDR3: CASSQGLGGTEAFF

size: .
D: .
V: TRBV3-1/TRBV3-2
length: 13
J: TRBJ2-5
DNA: TGTGCCAGCAGCTCCCGGTCTCAAGAGACCCAGTACTTC
CDR3: CASSSRSQETQYF

size: .
D: .
V: TRBV3-1/TRBV3-2
length: 15
J: TRBJ2-5
DNA: TGTGCCAGCAGCCGTACAGGGTCCAAGTGGGAGACCCAGTACTTC
CDR3: CASSRTGSKWETQYF

size: .
D: TRBD1
V: TRBV7-2
length: 16
J: TRBJ1-1
DNA: TGTGCCAGCAGCTTGGCAGGGGGCGCTTTAAACACTGAAGCTTTCTTT
CDR3: CASSLAGGALNTEAFF

size: .
D: TRBD1
V: TRBV19
length: 16
J: TRBJ1-1
DNA: TGTGCCAGTATGAAGGGGACAGGGGGCATGAACACTGAAGCTTTCTTT
CDR3: CASMKGTGGMNTEAFF

size: once
D: .
V: TRBV6-5
length: 11
J: TRBJ1-2
DNA: TGTGCCAGCAGTTACAGCTATGGCTACACCTTC
CDR3: CASSYSYGYTF

size: .
D: TRBD2
V: TRBV15
length: 15
J: TRBJ2-5
DNA: TGTGCCACCAGCAGACTAGCGGGGGCCCGGGAGACCCAGTACTTC
CDR3: CATSRLAGARETQYF

size: few
D: TRBD2
V: TRBV7-9
length: 18
J: TRBJ2-1
DNA: TGTGCCAGCAGCTTAGGATTTGGGGGAGGGTGGATGGATAATGAGCAGTTCTTC
CDR3: CASSLGFGGGWMDNEQFF

size: .
D: .
V: TRBV4-3
length: 14
J: TRBJ1-1
DNA: TGCGCCAGCAGCCTCCAAGAGGGCAACACTGAAGCTTTCTTT
CDR3: CASSLQEGNTEAFF

size: .
D: .
V: TRBV14
length: 14
J: TRBJ2-1
DNA: TGTGCCAGCAGCCAATCAAGCGTCTACAATGAGCAGTTCTTC
CDR3: CASSQSSVYNEQFF

size: .
D: TRBD1
V: TRBV20-1
length: 15
J: TRBJ1-2
DNA: TGCAGTGCTAGTGGGACAGGGGGTTGGGACTATGGCTACACCTTC
CDR3: CSASGTGGWDYGYTF

size: .
D: TRBD1
V: TRBV9
length: 16
J: TRBJ2-3
DNA: TGTGCCAGCAGCATAACCGGGACAGGGGTGACAGATACGCAGTATTTT
CDR3: CASSITGTGVTDTQYF

size: .
D: .
V: TRBV2
length: 13
J: TRBJ1-5
DNA: TGTGCCAGCAGTGATAAATCCAATCAGCCCCAGCATTTT
CDR3: CASSDKSNQPQHF

size: .
D: .
V: TRBV30
length: 14
J: TRBJ2-4
DNA: TGTGCCTGGAGTGTAAACCAGGTTAAAAACATTCAGTACTTC
CDR3: CAWSVNQVKNIQYF

size: .
D: .
V: TRBV7-2
length: 14
J: TRBJ1-1
DNA: TGTGCCAGCAGCTCGAACAGCGGGGTCACTGAAGCTTTCTTT
CDR3: CASSSNSGVTEAFF

size: .
D: .
V: TRBV19
length: 15
J: TRBJ2-2
DNA: TGTGCCAGTAGGTGGACAGGAGGGGTGCACGGGGAGCTGTTTTTT
CDR3: CASRWTGGVHGELFF

size: .
D: .
V: TRBV3-1/TRBV3-2
length: 14
J: TRBJ2-3
DNA: TGTGCCAGCAGCCAAGCGGGACCGGGAGATACGCAGTATTTT
CDR3: CASSQAGPGDTQYF

size: once
D: .
V: TRBV30
length: 17
J: TRBJ2-2
DNA: TGTGCCTCATCTCGGACCGGCCAATCTACAAACACCGGGGAGCTGTTTTTT
CDR3: CASSRTGQSTNTGELFF

size: .
D: TRBD1
V: TRBV10-3
length: 17
J: TRBJ1-4
DNA: TGTGCCATCAGTGACCGGACAGGGGGGTCAACTAATGAAAAACTGTTTTTT
CDR3: CAISDRTGGSTNEKLFF

size: .
D: .
V: TRBV24-1
length: 13
J: TRBJ2-1
DNA: TGTGCCACCAGTGAAGGTGCCTACAATGAGCAGTTCTTC
CDR3: CATSEGAYNEQFF

size: .
D: .
V: TRBV4-2
length: 14
J: TRBJ2-7
DNA: TGTGCCAGCAGCCAGTCCGGGAGACCCTACGAGCAGTACTTC
CDR3: CASSQSGRPYEQYF

size: .
D: .
V: TRBV28
length: 14
J: TRBJ1-1
DNA: TGTGCCAGCTCACTCCATCAGGGGCAGGGAGAAGCTTTCTTT
CDR3: CASSLHQGQGEAFF

size: few
D: TRBD1
V: TRBV29-1
length: 13
J: TRBJ2-1
DNA: TGCAGCGTTGAGGGGACAGCAGACAATGAGCAGTTCTTC
CDR3: CSVEGTADNEQFF

size: .
D: .
V: TRBV5-6
length: 14
J: TRBJ1-6
DNA: TGTGCCAGCAGCTTGGCAGGGTTGAATTCACCCCTCCACTTT
CDR3: CASSLAGLNSPLHF

size: .
D: .
V: TRBV6-5
length: 15
J: TRBJ2-1
DNA: TGTGCCAGCACCCCAACAGGGCAGGAGTACAATGAGCAGTTCTTC
CDR3: CASTPTGQEYNEQFF

size: .
D: .
V: TRBV2
length: 14
J: TRBJ1-1
DNA: TGTGCCAGCGGGGCAGGGAAGATGAACACTGAAGCTTTCTTT
CDR3: CASGAGKMNTEAFF

size: .
D: TRBD2
V: TRBV6-4
length: 15
J: TRBJ2-3
DNA: TGTGCCAGCAGTGACGGTAGCGGGGGGGCCGAGACGCAGTATTTT
CDR3: CASSDGSGGAETQYF

size: .
D: .
V: TRBV7-3
length: 17
J: TRBJ2-2
DNA: TGTGCCAGCAGCTTAGGGGAAATTGTAGAGAGAACCGGGGAGCTGTTTTTT
CDR3: CASSLGEIVERTGELFF